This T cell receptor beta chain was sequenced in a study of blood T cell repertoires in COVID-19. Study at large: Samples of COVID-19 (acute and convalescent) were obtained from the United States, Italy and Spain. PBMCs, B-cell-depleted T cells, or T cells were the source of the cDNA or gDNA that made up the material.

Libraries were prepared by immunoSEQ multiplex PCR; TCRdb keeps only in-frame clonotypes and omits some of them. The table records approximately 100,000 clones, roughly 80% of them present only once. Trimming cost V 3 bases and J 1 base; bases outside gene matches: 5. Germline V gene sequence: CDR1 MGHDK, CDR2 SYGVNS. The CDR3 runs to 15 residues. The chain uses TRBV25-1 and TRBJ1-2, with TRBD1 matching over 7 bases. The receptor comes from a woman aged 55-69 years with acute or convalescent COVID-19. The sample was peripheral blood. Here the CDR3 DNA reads TGTGCCAGCAGTGACCCCGGACAGGTTAACTATGGCTACACCTTC. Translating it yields CASSDPGQVNYGYTF.